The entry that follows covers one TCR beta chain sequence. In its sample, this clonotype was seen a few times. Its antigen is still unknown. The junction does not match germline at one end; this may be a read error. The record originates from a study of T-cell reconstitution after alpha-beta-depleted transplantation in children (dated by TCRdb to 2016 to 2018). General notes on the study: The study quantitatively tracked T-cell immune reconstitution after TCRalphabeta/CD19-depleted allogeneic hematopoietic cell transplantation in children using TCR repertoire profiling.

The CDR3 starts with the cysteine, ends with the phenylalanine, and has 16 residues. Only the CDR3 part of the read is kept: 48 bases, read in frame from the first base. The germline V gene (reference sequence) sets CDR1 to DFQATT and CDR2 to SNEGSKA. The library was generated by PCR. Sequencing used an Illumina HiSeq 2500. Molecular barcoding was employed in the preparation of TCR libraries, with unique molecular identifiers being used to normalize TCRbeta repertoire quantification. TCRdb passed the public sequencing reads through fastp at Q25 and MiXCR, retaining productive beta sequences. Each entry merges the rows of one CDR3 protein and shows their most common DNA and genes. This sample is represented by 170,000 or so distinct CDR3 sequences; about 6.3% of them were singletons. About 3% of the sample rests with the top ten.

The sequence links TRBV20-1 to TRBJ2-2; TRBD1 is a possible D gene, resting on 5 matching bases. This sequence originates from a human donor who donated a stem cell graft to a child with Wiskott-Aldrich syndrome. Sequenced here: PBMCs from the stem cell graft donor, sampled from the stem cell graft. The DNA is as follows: TGCTGTGCTAGAGACCCGGGCCAACTCAGGGCCGGGGAGCTGTTTTTT. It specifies CCARDPGQLRAGELFF.